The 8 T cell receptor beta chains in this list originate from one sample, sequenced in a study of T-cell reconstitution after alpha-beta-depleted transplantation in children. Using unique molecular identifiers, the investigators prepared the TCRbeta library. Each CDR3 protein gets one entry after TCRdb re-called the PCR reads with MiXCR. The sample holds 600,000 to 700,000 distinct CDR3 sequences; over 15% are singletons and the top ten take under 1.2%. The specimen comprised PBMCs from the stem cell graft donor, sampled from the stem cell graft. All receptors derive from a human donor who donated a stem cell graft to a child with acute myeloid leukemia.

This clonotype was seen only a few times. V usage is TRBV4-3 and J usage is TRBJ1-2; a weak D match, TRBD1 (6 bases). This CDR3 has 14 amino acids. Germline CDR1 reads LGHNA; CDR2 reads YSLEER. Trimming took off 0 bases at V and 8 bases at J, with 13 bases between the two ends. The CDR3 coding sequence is TGCGCCAGCAGCCAAGATCGGGGGGCGGAAGGCTACACCTTC. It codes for CASSQDRGAEGYTF.

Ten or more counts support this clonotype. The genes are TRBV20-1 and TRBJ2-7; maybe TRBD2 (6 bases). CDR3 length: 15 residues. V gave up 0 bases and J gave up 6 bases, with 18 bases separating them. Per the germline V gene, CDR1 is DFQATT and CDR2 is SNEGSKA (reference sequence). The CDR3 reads CSAREGGGGVGEQYF. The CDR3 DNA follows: TGCAGTGCTAGAGAGGGTGGCGGAGGGGTGGGCGAGCAGTACTTC.

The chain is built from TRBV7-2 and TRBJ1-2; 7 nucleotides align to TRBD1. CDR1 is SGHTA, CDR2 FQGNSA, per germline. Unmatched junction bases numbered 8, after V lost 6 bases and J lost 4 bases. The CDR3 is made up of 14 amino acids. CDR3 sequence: CASSVGGDSYGYTF. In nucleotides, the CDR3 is TGTGCCAGCAGTGTGGGAGGGGACAGCTATGGCTACACCTTC.

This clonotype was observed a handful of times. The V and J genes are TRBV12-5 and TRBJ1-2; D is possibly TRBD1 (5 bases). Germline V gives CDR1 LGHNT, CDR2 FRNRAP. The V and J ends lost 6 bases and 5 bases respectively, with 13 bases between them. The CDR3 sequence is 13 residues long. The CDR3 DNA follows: TGTGCTAGTGGCCAAGACAGTGGATATGGCTACACCTTC. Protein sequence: CASGQDSGYGYTF.

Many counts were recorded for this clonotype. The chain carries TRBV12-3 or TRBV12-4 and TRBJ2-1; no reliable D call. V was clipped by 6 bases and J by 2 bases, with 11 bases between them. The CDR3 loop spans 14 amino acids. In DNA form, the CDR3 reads TGTGCCAGCAGCCGGAAAAGGGCCTACAATGAGCAGTTCTTC. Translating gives CASSRKRAYNEQFF.

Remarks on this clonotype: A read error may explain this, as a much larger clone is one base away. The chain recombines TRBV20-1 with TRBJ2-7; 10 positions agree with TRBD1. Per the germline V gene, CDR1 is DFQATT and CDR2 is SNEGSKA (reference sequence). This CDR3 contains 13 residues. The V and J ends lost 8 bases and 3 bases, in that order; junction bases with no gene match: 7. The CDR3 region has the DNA TGCAGTCCTGGGGGACAGGGGAACTACGAGCAGTACTTC. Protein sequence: CSPGGQGNYEQYF.

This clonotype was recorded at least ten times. CDR3 loop: CSCDEGYQETQYF. CDR3 DNA: TGCAGCTGCGACGAGGGGTACCAAGAGACCCAGTACTTC. V and J are TRBV29-1 and TRBJ2-5; TRBD1 or TRBD2 may be the D gene (5 bases each). From germline, CDR1 is SQVTM and CDR2 ANQGSEA. V was cut by 8 bases and J by 0 bases, with 13 bases left in between. This CDR3 is 13 amino acids long.

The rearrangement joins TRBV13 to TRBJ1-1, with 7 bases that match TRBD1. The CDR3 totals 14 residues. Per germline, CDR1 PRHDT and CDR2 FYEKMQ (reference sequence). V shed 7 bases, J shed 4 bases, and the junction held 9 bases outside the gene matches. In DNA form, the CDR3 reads TGTGCCAGCATCCCATGGACAGGACGCACTGAAGCTTTCTTT. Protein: CASIPWTGRTEAFF.